This TCR beta chain was identified in a study of human T cells and chemical hapten exposure. The wider study: Patients additionally received therapeutic doses of diphenylcyclopropenone on the scalp once a week, and this continued throughout the approximately 23-week study. Study-wide results and limits: Relative to controls, expanded TCRs formed significantly more large CDR3 similarity clusters. DPC sensitization produced no change in TCRs with frequency above 1 in 1000.

This clonotype was counted ten times or more. Its target is not known. This CDR3 is built from 14 residues. Germline V lookup: CDR1 WNHNN, CDR2 SYGVQD (reference sequence). Trimming left V 0 bases short and J 0 bases short, with 4 bases between. TCRdb reanalysed the RACE reads using MiXCR and keeps one entry per CDR3 protein. The table includes roughly 100,000 distinct CDR3 sequences, 11% detected once. The time point was: patch test 1, 2 weeks after DPC sensitization. Treatment in this sample: therapeutic diphenylcyclopropenone sensitization with weekly scalp DPC. The sample was whole blood, taken in connection with sensitization to the hapten diphenylcyclopropenone (DPC). The chain combines TRBV10-1 with TRBJ2-3, with D uncertain. The sequence was collected from a woman in her thirties or forties with alopecia areata. Some clones in this sample may be carry-over from other donors' samples. The CDR3 bases are TGCGCCAGCAGTGAGTCGGCTAGCACAGATACGCAGTATTTT. Its translation is CASSESASTDTQYF.